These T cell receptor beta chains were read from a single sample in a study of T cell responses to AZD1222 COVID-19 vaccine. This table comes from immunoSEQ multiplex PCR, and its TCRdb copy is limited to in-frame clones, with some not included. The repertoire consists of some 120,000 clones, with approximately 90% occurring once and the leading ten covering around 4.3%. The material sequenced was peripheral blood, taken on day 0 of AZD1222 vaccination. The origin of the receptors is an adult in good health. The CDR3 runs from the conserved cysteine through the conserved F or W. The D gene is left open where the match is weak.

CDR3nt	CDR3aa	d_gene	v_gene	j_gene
TGTGCCAGCAGCTTAGCTGGGAGACAAGAGACCCAGTACTTC	CASSLAGRQETQYF	.	TRBV11-1	TRBJ2-5
TGTGCCAGCAGTTTTGCCATTAACTATGGCTACACCTTC	CASSFAINYGYTF	.	TRBV28	TRBJ1-2
TGTGCCAGCAGCTTAGAGAGGGGGGGCGGTTCACCCCTCCACTTT	CASSLERGGGSPLHF	.	TRBV7-6	TRBJ1-6
TGTGCCAGTAGTGGCCGGGGGGGGTACGAGCAGTACTTC	CASSGRGGYEQYF	TRBD2	TRBV19	TRBJ2-7
TGTGCCAGCAGCGACAGGGTTATGGGAGGAAACACCATATATTTT	CASSDRVMGGNTIYF	TRBD1	TRBV7-6	TRBJ1-3
TGTGCCAGCACCCTAGCTGGGAACACCGGGGAGCTGTTTTTT	CASTLAGNTGELFF	.	TRBV6-5	TRBJ2-2
TGTGCCAGCAGTGAACGGGATCAAAAATCAGATACGCAGTATTTT	CASSERDQKSDTQYF	.	TRBV6-1	TRBJ2-3
TGTGCCAGCAGCCTCGGACAGGGCTACGAGCAGTACTTC	CASSLGQGYEQYF	TRBD1	TRBV6-5	TRBJ2-7
TGTGCCAGCAGCTCTACGGACGGAGCCTACGAGCAGTACTTC	CASSSTDGAYEQYF	.	TRBV7-8	TRBJ2-7
TGTGCCTGGAGTGGGATCAGGGGGTGGGGGCAGTACTTC	CAWSGIRGWGQYF	TRBD1	TRBV30	TRBJ2-7
TGTGCCAGCAGTGAAGCGGCAGGTCTTACTGAAGCTTTCTTT	CASSEAAGLTEAFF	.	TRBV6-1	TRBJ1-1